Below are 17 T cell receptor beta chains sequenced from a single sample in a study of blood T cell repertoires in COVID-19 (dated by TCRdb to 2018 to 2020). The library was obtained by the immunoSEQ multiplex PCR assay. The clones in this table, taken by TCRdb from immuneACCESS, are in-frame only. Not every clone is retained; where verified, under half of the shortfall comes from an unresolved V gene, and the cause of the rest is unknown. This sample comprises about 160,000 clones, approximately 84% of them detected only once. The top ten clonotypes cover 1.1% of the sample. The sequenced sample consisted of peripheral blood. Receptor source: a man aged 40-50 years with acute or convalescent COVID-19.

This clone was found once. V and J are TRBV28 and TRBJ1-5, with 8 bases matching TRBD1. With 7 bases clipped from V and 3 bases from J, the junction kept 8 bases outside the gene matches. The CDR3 has 15 amino acids. Germline V gene lookup returns CDR1 MDHEN and CDR2 SYDVKM. Written as DNA, the CDR3 is TGTGCCAGCACTAAAGCAGGGGGCTACAATCAGCCCCAGCATTTT. Protein sequence: CASTKAGGYNQPQHF.

V gene TRBV28 combines with J gene TRBJ1-2; D possibly corresponds to TRBD1 (5 bases). CDR3 length: 15 amino acids. V lost 5 bases to trimming and J lost 2 bases, with 15 bases between them. CDR1 and CDR2 (germline): MDHEN, SYDVKM. The CDR3 sequence is CASSPPIGQNYGYTF. CDR3 DNA sequence: TGTGCCAGCAGTCCCCCTATAGGACAAAACTATGGCTACACCTTC.

Written as DNA, the CDR3 is TGTGCCTGGAGTGTACCGGGAAGCCTAAATCAGCCCCAGCATTTT. Encoded protein: CAWSVPGSLNQPQHF. The chain employs TRBV30 and TRBJ1-5; D ambiguous. This CDR3 comprises 15 residues. V shed 0 bases and J shed 4 bases, with 13 bases lying between them. Germline V lookup: CDR1 GTSNPN, CDR2 SVGIG (reference sequence).

This chain connects TRBV28 to TRBJ2-1, with 11 bases aligning to TRBD1. This CDR3 region has 15 residues. V gave up 2 bases and J gave up 5 bases; unmatched junction bases: 2. Germline CDR1 MDHEN, CDR2 SYDVKM. CDR3 sequence: CASSLGTGGHNEQFF. CDR3 DNA sequence: TGTGCCAGCAGTTTAGGGACAGGGGGGCACAATGAGCAGTTCTTC.

J is TRBJ2-1 and V is TRBV5-1; unclear D gene. Germline CDR1 reads SGHRS; CDR2 reads YFSETQ. V shed 4 bases and J shed 0 bases, with 8 bases lying between them. The CDR3 has 14 amino acids. CDR3 loop: CASSPSSSYNEQFF. In DNA, the CDR3 is TGCGCCAGCAGCCCTTCGAGCTCCTACAATGAGCAGTTCTTC.

The rearrangement links TRBV2 to TRBJ2-7; the match to TRBD1 covers 8 bases. The V gene end was trimmed by 3 bases and the J gene end by 3 bases; junction bases not matched to a gene: 7. Germline V lookup: CDR1 SNHLY, CDR2 FYNNEI. The CDR3 is 15 amino acids. The CDR3 sequence: CASSEDITGGYEQYF. The CDR3 DNA follows: TGTGCCAGCAGTGAGGATATAACAGGGGGCTACGAGCAGTACTTC.

The gene calls are TRBV2 and TRBJ2-3; D might be TRBD1 (5 bases). From germline, CDR1 is SNHLY and CDR2 FYNNEI. V lost 7 bases and J 2 bases, leaving 13 bases between the germline ends. The CDR3 spans 14 residues. As DNA, the CDR3 is TGTGCCAGCAAGGGGCACCAATACACAGATACGCAGTATTTT. Residues: CASKGHQYTDTQYF.

The chain employs TRBV5-1 and TRBJ1-5; 9 bases fit TRBD1. V shed 4 bases and J 6 bases; nucleotides not matched to a gene: 8. Germline values: CDR1 SGHRS, CDR2 YFSETQ. The length of the CDR3 is 15 residues. CDR3: CASSPGTGWSQPQHF. DNA for the CDR3: TGCGCCAGCAGCCCCGGGACAGGGTGGTCTCAGCCCCAGCATTTT.

This clone was detected only once. The CDR3 DNA follows: TGTGCCAGCAGCTGGTCCGGGAGCCCCGACTCACCCCTCCACTTT. Its translation is CASSWSGSPDSPLHF. The rearrangement joins TRBV5-6 to TRBJ1-6; D gene ambiguous. V lost 3 bases to trimming and J lost 10 bases, with 17 bases between them. Germline loops: CDR1 SGHDT, CDR2 YYEEEE. The CDR3 is made up of 15 amino acids.

This rearrangement joins TRBV9 to TRBJ1-2; 7 bases line up with TRBD1. CDR3 size: 15 residues. V lost 3 bases, J lost 5 bases, and 10 bases stayed unmatched. Germline V CDR1 and CDR2: SGDLS, YYNGEE. This chain's CDR3 is CASSEGTELAYGYTF. CDR3 in DNA: TGTGCCAGCAGCGAGGGGACAGAACTAGCTTATGGCTACACCTTC.

The V gene is TRBV4-3, the J gene TRBJ2-7; 7 positions match TRBD1. This CDR3 contains 15 residues. Per germline, CDR1 LGHNA and CDR2 YSLEER. The trim removed 3 bases at V and 1 base at J, leaving 6 bases unmatched. This CDR3 reads CASSHRAQGSYEQYF. The CDR3 nucleotides read TGCGCCAGCAGCCACCGGGCACAGGGGTCCTACGAGCAGTACTTC.

The chain links TRBV19 to TRBJ2-7; tentative D call: TRBD1 (5 bases). From germline, CDR1 is LNHDA and CDR2 SQIVND (reference sequence). The CDR3 has 16 amino acids. V dropped 0 bases and J dropped 3 bases, with 15 bases sitting between them. In DNA form, the CDR3 reads TGTGCCAGTAGTATAGAGGGCAGGGCAAAGGACTACGAGCAGTACTTC. Protein product: CASSIEGRAKDYEQYF.

The count of this clone is one. Here the CDR3 DNA reads TGTGCCAGCAGCCCAAAACAGGGTGGGGCTTTCTTT. Amino acids: CASSPKQGGAFF. V gene TRBV11-2 combines with J gene TRBJ1-1, with D perhaps TRBD1 (6 bases). CDR1 and CDR2 (germline): SGHAT, FQNNGV. V lost 5 bases and J 11 bases, leaving 15 bases between the germline ends. This CDR3 is built from 12 residues.

This clone was counted a single time. The chain recombines TRBV19 with TRBJ1-5, with D possibly TRBD1 on 5 matching bases. Germline values: CDR1 LNHDA, CDR2 SQIVND (reference sequence). This CDR3 spans 14 amino acids. V was cut by 5 bases and J by 5 bases, with 13 bases left in between. Written as DNA, the CDR3 is TGTGCCAGTAGTTATTGGGGAGGGGATCAGCCCCAGCATTTT. This gives the protein CASSYWGGDQPQHF.

V gene TRBV7-9 combines with J gene TRBJ1-3; 9 bases fit TRBD1. Per the germline V gene, CDR1 is SEHNR and CDR2 is FQNEAQ (reference sequence). Trimming removed 2 bases from V and 9 bases from J; junction bases left unmatched: 8. This CDR3 spans 15 amino acids. CDR3 DNA: TGTGCCAGCAGCTTAACAGACAGGGGGTTAAGCACCATATATTTT. It specifies CASSLTDRGLSTIYF.

This clone has a handful of counts. This chain joins TRBV25-1 and TRBJ1-4, with TRBD1 identical over 8 bases. CDR1 MGHDK and CDR2 SYGVNS come from the germline V gene. The CDR3 consists of 13 residues. V gave up 9 bases and J gave up 6 bases; unmatched junction bases: 6. In DNA form, the CDR3 reads TGTGCCAGTACTACAGGGGGGTATGAAAAACTGTTTTTT. This sequence encodes CASTTGGYEKLFF.

J is TRBJ2-3 and V is TRBV24-1; 11 positions match TRBD1. After removal of 4 bases from V and 2 bases from J, the junction contained 4 bases not matched to a gene. The length of the CDR3 is 16 residues. The germline V gene has CDR1 KGHDR and CDR2 SFDVKD. CDR3 nucleotide sequence: TGTGCCACCAGTGAGGGGACAGGGGGAGTCACAGATACGCAGTATTTT. This gives the protein CATSEGTGGVTDTQYF.